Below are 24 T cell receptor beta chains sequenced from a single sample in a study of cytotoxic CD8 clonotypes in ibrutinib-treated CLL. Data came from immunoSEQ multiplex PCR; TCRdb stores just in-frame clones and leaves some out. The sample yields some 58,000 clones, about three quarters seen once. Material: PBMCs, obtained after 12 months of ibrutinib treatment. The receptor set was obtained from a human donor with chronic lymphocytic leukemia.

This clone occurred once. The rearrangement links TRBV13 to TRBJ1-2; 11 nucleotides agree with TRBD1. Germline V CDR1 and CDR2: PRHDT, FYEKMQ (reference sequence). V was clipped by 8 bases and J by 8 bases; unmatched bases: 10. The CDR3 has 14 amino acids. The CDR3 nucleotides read TGTGCCAGCGGGGGAGCGGACAGGGGGCACGGCTACACCTTC. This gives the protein CASGGADRGHGYTF.

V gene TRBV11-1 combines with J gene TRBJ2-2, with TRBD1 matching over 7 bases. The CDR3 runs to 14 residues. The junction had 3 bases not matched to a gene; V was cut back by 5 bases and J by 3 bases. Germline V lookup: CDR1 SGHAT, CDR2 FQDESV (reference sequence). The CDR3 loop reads CASSRTGDTGELFF. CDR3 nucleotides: TGTGCCAGCAGCCGTACAGGGGACACCGGGGAGCTGTTTTTT.

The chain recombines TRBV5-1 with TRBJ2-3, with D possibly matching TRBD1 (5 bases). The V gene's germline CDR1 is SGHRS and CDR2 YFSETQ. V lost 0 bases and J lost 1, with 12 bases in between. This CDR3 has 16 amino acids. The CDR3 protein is CASSLEGGQRTDTQYF. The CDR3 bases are TGCGCCAGCAGCTTGGAGGGCGGACAACGCACAGATACGCAGTATTTT.

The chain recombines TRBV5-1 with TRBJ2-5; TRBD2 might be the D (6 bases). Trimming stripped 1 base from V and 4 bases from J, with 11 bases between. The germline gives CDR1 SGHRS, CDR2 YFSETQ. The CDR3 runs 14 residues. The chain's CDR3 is CASSLLRDSETQYF. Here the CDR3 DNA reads TGCGCCAGCAGCTTGTTGCGGGACTCAGAGACCCAGTACTTC.

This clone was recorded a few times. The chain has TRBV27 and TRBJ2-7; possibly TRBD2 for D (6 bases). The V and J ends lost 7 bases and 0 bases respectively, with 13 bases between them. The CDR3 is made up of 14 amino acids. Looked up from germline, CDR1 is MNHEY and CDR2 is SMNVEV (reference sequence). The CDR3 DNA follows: TGTGCCAGCACCCCCTTCGGGAGCTCCTACGAGCAGTACTTC. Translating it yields CASTPFGSSYEQYF.

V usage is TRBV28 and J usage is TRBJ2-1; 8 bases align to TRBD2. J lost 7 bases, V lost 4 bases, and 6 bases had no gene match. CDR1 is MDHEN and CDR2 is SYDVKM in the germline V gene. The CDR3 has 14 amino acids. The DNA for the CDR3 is TGTGCCAGCAGTTCCATAGCGGGAAGGAATGAGCAGTTCTTC. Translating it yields CASSSIAGRNEQFF.

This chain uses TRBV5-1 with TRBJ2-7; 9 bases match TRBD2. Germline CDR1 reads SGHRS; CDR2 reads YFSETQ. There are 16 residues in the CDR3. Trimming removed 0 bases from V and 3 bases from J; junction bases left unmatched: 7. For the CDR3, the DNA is TGCGCCAGCAGCTTGGGTCTGACTAGCGGAGGCTACGAGCAGTACTTC. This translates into CASSLGLTSGGYEQYF.

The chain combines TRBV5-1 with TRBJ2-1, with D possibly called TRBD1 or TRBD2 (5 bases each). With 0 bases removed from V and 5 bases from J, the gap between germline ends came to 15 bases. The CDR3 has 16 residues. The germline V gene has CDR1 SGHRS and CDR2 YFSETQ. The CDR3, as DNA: TGCGCCAGCAGCTTGGCCGGGACGGGGTACAACAATGAGCAGTTCTTC. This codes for CASSLAGTGYNNEQFF.

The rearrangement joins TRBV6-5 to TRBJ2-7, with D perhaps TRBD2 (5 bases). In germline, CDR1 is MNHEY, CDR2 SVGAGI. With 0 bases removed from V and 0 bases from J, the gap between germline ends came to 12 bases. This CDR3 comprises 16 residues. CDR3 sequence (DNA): TGTGCCAGCAGTTACTCTGGTAGCGCTAGCTCCTACGAGCAGTACTTC. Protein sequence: CASSYSGSASSYEQYF.

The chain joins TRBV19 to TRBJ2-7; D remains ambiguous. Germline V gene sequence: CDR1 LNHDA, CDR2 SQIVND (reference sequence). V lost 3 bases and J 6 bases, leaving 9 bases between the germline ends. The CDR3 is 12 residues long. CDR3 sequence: CASSIWDGEQYF. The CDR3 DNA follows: TGTGCCAGTAGTATTTGGGATGGCGAGCAGTACTTC. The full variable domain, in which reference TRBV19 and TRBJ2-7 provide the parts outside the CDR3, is DGGITQSPKYLFRKEGQNVTLSCEQNLNHDAMYWYRQDPGQGLRLIYYSQIVNDFQKGDIAEGYSVSREKKESFPLTVTSAQKNPTAFYLCASSIWDGEQYFGPGTRLTVT.

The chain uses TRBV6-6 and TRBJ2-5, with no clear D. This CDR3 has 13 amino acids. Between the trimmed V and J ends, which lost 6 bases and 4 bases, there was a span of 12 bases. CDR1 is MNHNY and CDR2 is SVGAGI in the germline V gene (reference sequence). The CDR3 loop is CASSRRYGETQYF. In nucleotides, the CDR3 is TGTGCCAGCAGCCGGCGGTATGGAGAGACCCAGTACTTC.

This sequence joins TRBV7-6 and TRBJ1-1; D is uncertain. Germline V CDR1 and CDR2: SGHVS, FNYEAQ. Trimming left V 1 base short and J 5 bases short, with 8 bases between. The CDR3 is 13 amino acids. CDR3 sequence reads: CASSLGRETEAFF. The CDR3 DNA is TGTGCCAGCAGCTTAGGGCGTGAGACTGAAGCTTTCTTT.

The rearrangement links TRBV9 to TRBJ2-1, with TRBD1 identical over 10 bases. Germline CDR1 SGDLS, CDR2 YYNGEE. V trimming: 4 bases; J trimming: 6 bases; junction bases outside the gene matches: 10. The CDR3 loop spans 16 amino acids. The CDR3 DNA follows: TGTGCCAGCAGCCCCTACGGACAGGGGGTGGTCAATGAGCAGTTCTTC. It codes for CASSPYGQGVVNEQFF.

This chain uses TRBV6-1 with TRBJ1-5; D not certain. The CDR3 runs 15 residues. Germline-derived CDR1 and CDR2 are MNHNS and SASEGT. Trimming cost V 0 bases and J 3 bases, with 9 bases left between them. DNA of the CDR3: TGTGCCAGCAGTGAAGCGAGTACCAACAATCAGCCCCAGCATTTT. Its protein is CASSEASTNNQPQHF.

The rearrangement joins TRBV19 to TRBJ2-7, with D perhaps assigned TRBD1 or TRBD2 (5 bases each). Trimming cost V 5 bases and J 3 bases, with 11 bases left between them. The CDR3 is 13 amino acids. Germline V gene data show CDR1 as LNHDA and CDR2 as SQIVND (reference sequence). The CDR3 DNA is TGTGCCAGTAGTGCAGGGACGGACTACGAGCAGTACTTC. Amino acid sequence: CASSAGTDYEQYF.

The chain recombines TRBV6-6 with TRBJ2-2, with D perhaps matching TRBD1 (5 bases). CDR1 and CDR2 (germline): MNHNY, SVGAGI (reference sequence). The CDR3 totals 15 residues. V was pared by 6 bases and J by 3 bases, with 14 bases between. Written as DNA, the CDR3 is TGTGCCAGCAGCGTCAGGGCCCCGGACACCGGGGAGCTGTTTTTT. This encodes CASSVRAPDTGELFF.

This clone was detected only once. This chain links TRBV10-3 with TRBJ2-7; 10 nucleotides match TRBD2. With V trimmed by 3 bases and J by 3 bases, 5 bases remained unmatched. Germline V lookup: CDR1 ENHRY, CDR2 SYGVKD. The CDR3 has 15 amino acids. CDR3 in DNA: TGTGCCATCAGTGACTCGGCTAGCGGGAGCTACGAGCAGTACTTC. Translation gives CAISDSASGSYEQYF.

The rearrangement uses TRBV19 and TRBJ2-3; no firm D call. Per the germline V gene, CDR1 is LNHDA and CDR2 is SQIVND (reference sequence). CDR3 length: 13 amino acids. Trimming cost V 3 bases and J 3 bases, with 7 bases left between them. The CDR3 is CASSIKGTDTQYF. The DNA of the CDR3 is TGTGCCAGTAGTATTAAAGGGACAGATACGCAGTATTTT.

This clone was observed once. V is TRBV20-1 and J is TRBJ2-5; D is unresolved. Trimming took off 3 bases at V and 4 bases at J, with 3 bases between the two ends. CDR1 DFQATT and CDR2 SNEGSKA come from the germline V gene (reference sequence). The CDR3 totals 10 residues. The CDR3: CSASTETQYF. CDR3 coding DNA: TGCAGTGCTAGTACAGAGACCCAGTACTTC.

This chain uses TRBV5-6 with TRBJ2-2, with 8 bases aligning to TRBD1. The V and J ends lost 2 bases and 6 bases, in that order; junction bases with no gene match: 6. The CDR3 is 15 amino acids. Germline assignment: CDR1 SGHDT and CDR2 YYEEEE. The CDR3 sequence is CASSLDRGRSGELFF. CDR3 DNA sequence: TGTGCCAGCAGCTTAGACAGGGGTCGGTCCGGGGAGCTGTTTTTT.

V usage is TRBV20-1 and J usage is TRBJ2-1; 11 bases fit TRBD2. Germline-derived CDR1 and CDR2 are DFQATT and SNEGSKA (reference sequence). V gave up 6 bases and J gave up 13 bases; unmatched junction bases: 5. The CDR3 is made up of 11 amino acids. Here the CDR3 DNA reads TGCAGTGCCGTACTAGCGGGGGATCAGTTCTTC. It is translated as CSAVLAGDQFF.

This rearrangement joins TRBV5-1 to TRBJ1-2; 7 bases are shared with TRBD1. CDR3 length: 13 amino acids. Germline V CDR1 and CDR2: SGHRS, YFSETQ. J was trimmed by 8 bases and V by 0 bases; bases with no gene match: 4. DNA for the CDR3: TGCGCCAGCAGCTTGGGAGGGGGCGAAGGCTACACCTTC. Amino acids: CASSLGGGEGYTF.

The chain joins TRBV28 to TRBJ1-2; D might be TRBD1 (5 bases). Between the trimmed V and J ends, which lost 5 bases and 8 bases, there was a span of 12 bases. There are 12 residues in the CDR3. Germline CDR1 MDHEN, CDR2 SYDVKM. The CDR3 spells CASSPQWDGYTF. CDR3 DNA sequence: TGTGCCAGCAGTCCCCAATGGGACGGCTACACCTTC.

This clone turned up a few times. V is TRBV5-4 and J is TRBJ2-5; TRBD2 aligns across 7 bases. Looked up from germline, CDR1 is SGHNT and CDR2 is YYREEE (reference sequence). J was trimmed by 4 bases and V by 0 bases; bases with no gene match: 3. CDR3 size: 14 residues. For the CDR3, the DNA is TGTGCCAGCAGCTTGGGGACTAGTCGAGAGACCCAGTACTTC. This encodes CASSLGTSRETQYF.